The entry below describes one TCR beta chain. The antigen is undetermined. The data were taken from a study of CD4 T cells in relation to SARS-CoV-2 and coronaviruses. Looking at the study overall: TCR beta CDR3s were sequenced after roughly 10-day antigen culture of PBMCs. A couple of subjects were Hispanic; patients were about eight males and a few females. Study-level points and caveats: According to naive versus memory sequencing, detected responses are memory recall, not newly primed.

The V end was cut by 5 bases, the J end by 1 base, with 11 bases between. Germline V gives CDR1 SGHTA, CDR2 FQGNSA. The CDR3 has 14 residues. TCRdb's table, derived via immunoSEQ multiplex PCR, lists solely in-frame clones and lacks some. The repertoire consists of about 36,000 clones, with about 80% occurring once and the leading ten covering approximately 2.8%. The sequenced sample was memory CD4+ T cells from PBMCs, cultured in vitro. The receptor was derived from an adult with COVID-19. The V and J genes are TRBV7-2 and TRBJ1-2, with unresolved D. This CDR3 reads CASSPEGLNYGYTF. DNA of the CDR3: TGTGCCAGCAGCCCGGAGGGCCTTAACTATGGCTACACCTTC.